A selection of T cell receptor beta chains follows, all from one sample in a study of shared clonotypes between healthy human individuals. TCRdb's copy holds only in-frame clones and misses some; the assay was immunoSEQ multiplex PCR. The top ten hold over 0.12% of the sample, which has 2 million to 3 million clones, approximately 94% seen once. The specimen was naive CD4+ T cells sorted from blood. All receptors derive from a young man in good health. Each CDR3 is given without its conserved first and last residue. Each record gives: V gene, CDR3 protein.

TRBV5-1 | ASSIQGAGSPLH
TRBV2 | ASSTPPGGLTNTEAF
TRBV5-4 | ASSPGDGNKF
TRBV5-1 | ASSFEPGTYGYT
TRBV20-1 | SADRGNEQF
TRBV5-6 | ASSFSGAGRAYEQY
TRBV7-9 | ASSPRQGYTEAF
TRBV5-1 | ASSQGSTANTEAF
TRBV25-1 | ASTTGVGFGYT
TRBV30 | AWIRSGTQNTEAF
TRBV28 | ASTERGRGPDTQY
TRBV28 | ASSSTSYNEQF
TRBV5-1 | ASSLWTSGARDTQY
TRBV6-5 | ASSYPGANVLT
TRBV18 | ASSPPVTSGYNEQF
TRBV7-2 | ASSASLNTGELF